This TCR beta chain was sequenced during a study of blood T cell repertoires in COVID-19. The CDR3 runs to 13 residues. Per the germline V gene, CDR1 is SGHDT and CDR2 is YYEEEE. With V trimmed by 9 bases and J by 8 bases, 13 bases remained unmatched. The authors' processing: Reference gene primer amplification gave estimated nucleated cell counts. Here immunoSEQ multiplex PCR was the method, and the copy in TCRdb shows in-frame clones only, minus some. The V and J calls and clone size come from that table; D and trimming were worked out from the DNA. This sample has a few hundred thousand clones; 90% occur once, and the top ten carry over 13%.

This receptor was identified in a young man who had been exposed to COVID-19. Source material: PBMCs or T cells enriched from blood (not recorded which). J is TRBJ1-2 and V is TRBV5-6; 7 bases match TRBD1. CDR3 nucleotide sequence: TGTGCCACCCGACTGGACAGGCAGTGGGGCTACACCTTC. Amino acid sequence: CATRLDRQWGYTF.